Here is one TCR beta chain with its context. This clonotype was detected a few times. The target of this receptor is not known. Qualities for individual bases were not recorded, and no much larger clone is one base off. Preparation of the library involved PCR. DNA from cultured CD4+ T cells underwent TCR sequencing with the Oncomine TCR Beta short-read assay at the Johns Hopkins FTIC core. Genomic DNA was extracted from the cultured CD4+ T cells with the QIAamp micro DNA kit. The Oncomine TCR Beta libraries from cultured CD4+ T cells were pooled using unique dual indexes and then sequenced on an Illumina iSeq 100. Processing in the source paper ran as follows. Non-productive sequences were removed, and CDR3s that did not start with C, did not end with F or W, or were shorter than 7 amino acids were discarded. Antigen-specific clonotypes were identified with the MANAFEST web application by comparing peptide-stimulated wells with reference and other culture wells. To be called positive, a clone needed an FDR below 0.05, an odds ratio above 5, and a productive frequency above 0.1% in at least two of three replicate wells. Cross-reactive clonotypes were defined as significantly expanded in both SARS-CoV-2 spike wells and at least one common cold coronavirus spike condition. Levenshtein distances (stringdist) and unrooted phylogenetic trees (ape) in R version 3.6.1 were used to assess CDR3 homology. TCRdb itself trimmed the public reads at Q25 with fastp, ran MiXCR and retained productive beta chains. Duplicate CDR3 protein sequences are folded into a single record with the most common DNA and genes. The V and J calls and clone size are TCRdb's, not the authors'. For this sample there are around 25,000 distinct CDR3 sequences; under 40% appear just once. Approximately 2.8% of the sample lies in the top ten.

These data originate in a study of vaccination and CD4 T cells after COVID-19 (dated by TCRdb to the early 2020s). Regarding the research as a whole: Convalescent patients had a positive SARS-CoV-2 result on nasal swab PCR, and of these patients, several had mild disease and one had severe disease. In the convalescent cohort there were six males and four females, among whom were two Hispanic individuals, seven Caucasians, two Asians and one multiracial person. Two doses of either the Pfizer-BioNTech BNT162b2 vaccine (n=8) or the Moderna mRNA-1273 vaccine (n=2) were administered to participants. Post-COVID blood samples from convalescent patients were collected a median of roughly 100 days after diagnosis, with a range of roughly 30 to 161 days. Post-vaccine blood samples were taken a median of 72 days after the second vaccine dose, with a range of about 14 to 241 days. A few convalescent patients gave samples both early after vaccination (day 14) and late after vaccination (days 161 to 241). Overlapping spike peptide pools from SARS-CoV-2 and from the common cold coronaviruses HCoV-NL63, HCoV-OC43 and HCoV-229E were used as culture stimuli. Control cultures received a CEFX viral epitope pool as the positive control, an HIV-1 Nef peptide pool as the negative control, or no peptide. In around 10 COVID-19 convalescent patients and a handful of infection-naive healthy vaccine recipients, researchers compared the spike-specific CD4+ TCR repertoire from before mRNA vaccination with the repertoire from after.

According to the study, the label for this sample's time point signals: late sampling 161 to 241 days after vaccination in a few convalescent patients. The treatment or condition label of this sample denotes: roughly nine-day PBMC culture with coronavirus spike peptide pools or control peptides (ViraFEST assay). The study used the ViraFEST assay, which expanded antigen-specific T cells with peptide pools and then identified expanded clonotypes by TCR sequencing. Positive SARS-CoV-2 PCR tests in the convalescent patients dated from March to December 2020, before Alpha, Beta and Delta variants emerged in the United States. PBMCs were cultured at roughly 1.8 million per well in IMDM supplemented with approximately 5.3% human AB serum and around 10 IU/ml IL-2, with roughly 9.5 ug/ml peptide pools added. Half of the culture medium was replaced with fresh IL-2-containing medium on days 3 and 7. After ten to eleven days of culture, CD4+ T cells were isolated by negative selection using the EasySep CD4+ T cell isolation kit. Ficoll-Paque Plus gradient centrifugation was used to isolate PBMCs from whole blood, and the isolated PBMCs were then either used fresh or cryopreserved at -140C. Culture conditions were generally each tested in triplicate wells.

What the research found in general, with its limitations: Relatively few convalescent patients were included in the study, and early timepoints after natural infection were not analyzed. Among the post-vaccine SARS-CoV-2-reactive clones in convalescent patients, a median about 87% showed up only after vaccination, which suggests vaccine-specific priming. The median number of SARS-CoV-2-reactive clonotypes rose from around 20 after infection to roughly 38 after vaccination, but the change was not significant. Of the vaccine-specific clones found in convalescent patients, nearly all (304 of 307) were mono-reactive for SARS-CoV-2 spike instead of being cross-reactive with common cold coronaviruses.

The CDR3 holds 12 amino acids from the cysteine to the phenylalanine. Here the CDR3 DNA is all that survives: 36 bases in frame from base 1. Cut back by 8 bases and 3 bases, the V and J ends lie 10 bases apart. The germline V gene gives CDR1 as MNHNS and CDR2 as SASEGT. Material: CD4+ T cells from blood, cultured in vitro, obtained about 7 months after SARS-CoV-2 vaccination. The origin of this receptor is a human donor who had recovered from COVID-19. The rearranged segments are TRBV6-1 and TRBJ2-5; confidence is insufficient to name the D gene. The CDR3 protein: CASSVGEETQYF. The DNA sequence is TGTGCCAGCTCCGTGGGTGAAGAGACCCAGTACTTC.